The rows below give T cell receptor beta chains drawn from one sample of a study of a mutant IDH1 vaccine in newly diagnosed glioma. Their target antigens are unknown. The table came from immunoSEQ multiplex PCR; TCRdb's copy has only in-frame clones and leaves some out. The data show tens of thousands of clones, with 75% to 85% seen just once and approximately 5.6% held by the top ten. The sequenced sample was PBMCs, obtained from a glioma patient whose treatment included an IDH1 peptide vaccine. Every receptor here comes from a man between 35 and 55 years old with glioma. CDR3s include the opening cysteine and the closing phenylalanine or tryptophan. Each record gives: D gene, clone size, J gene, V gene, CDR3 length, CDR3 DNA, CDR3 protein. A D gene is named only where the DNA matches it firmly. The size of a clone is reported for some rows only, either as once, few or many, or as a class for expanded clones.

d_call: TRBD2
clone_size: NA
j_call: TRBJ2-5
v_call: TRBV5-4
cdr3_length: 15
cdr3_nt: TGTGCCAGCAGCTTAAGCGGGGGGGCCCGGGAGACCCAGTACTTC
cdr3_aa: CASSLSGGARETQYF

d_call: NA
clone_size: few
j_call: TRBJ2-5
v_call: TRBV5-1
cdr3_length: 13
cdr3_nt: TGCGCCAGCAGCTTGGACTACCAAGAGACCCAGTACTTC
cdr3_aa: CASSLDYQETQYF

d_call: NA
clone_size: NA
j_call: TRBJ1-3
v_call: TRBV7-8
cdr3_length: 13
cdr3_nt: TGTGCCAGCAGCTTAACTGTGGGAAACACCATATATTTT
cdr3_aa: CASSLTVGNTIYF

d_call: NA
clone_size: NA
j_call: TRBJ2-3
v_call: TRBV5-1
cdr3_length: 18
cdr3_nt: TGCGCCAGCAGTGGGGGTCAGCGGGCTACCACTAGCACAGATACGCAGTATTTT
cdr3_aa: CASSGGQRATTSTDTQYF

d_call: TRBD1
clone_size: few
j_call: TRBJ1-6
v_call: TRBV6-1
cdr3_length: 14
cdr3_nt: TGTGCCACCGAAGAGGGACAGGGCAATTCACCCCTCCACTTT
cdr3_aa: CATEEGQGNSPLHF

d_call: NA
clone_size: NA
j_call: TRBJ1-4
v_call: TRBV15
cdr3_length: 16
cdr3_nt: TGTGCCACCAGCAGACCACAACAGGGATTAGGAGAAAAACTGTTTTTT
cdr3_aa: CATSRPQQGLGEKLFF

d_call: NA
clone_size: NA
j_call: TRBJ2-3
v_call: TRBV7-2
cdr3_length: 15
cdr3_nt: TGTGCCAGCAGCTTGGGGACTGGTCTCACAGATACGCAGTATTTT
cdr3_aa: CASSLGTGLTDTQYF

d_call: NA
clone_size: NA
j_call: TRBJ2-7
v_call: TRBV15
cdr3_length: 15
cdr3_nt: TGTGCCACCAGCAGAGGGCCATCCAAGGGCTACGAGCAGTACTTC
cdr3_aa: CATSRGPSKGYEQYF

d_call: TRBD2
clone_size: NA
j_call: TRBJ2-3
v_call: TRBV11-2
cdr3_length: 17
cdr3_nt: TGTGCCAGCAGCTTAGATCTCACTAGCGGGGCAACGGATACGCAGTATTTT
cdr3_aa: CASSLDLTSGATDTQYF

d_call: NA
clone_size: NA
j_call: TRBJ2-7
v_call: TRBV14
cdr3_length: 13
cdr3_nt: TGTGCCAGCAGCCAAACAGGTCGCTACGAGCAGTACTTC
cdr3_aa: CASSQTGRYEQYF

d_call: TRBD1
clone_size: few
j_call: TRBJ2-2
v_call: TRBV7-2
cdr3_length: 16
cdr3_nt: TGTGCCAGCAGCGTAGGAGACAGGGTTTACACCGGGGAGCTGTTTTTT
cdr3_aa: CASSVGDRVYTGELFF

d_call: NA
clone_size: once
j_call: TRBJ2-5
v_call: TRBV5-1
cdr3_length: 17
cdr3_nt: TGCGCCAGCAGCCTTGGGTTACAAATGATGGGACAAGAGACCCAGTACTTC
cdr3_aa: CASSLGLQMMGQETQYF

d_call: NA
clone_size: once
j_call: TRBJ2-5
v_call: TRBV7-2
cdr3_length: 15
cdr3_nt: TGTGCCAGCAGCCAATGGGTTTTCGAAAGAGAGACCCAGTACTTC
cdr3_aa: CASSQWVFERETQYF

d_call: NA
clone_size: NA
j_call: TRBJ2-1
v_call: TRBV19
cdr3_length: 15
cdr3_nt: TGTGCCAGTAGAAGCGACAGGAGCTCCTACAATGAGCAGTTCTTC
cdr3_aa: CASRSDRSSYNEQFF

d_call: TRBD2
clone_size: NA
j_call: TRBJ2-3
v_call: TRBV13
cdr3_length: 15
cdr3_nt: TGTGCCAGCAGCCCTGGGAGGGCTTGGGAAAATACGCAGTATTTT
cdr3_aa: CASSPGRAWENTQYF

d_call: NA
clone_size: once
j_call: TRBJ1-1
v_call: TRBV7-9
cdr3_length: 13
cdr3_nt: TGTGCCAGCAGCTTCGGCGGGCACACTGAAGCTTTCTTT
cdr3_aa: CASSFGGHTEAFF

d_call: NA
clone_size: NA
j_call: TRBJ2-2
v_call: TRBV4-3
cdr3_length: 15
cdr3_nt: TGCGCCAGCAGCCAGTCCGTTACTAACACCGGGGAGCTGTTTTTT
cdr3_aa: CASSQSVTNTGELFF

d_call: NA
clone_size: NA
j_call: TRBJ2-7
v_call: TRBV4-1
cdr3_length: 12
cdr3_nt: TGCGCCAGCAGCCAACCACTAGACGAGCAGTACTTC
cdr3_aa: CASSQPLDEQYF

d_call: NA
clone_size: NA
j_call: TRBJ2-1
v_call: TRBV5-1
cdr3_length: 17
cdr3_nt: TGCGCCAGCAGCCCCTCCGGGCGCAGGAGCTCCTACAATGAGCAGTTCTTC
cdr3_aa: CASSPSGRRSSYNEQFF

d_call: NA
clone_size: NA
j_call: TRBJ2-7
v_call: TRBV7-2
cdr3_length: 15
cdr3_nt: TGTGCCAGCAGCTTTGGCGGGGCCTCAGGTGTCGAGCAGTACTTC
cdr3_aa: CASSFGGASGVEQYF

d_call: NA
clone_size: NA
j_call: TRBJ2-5
v_call: TRBV7-2
cdr3_length: 15
cdr3_nt: TGTGCCAGCAGCTTAGGGGAGCCACCGGTGGAGACCCAGTACTTC
cdr3_aa: CASSLGEPPVETQYF

d_call: NA
clone_size: NA
j_call: TRBJ2-7
v_call: TRBV10-3
cdr3_length: 12
cdr3_nt: TGTGCCATCGGCCAGGCCACCTACGAGCAGTACTTC
cdr3_aa: CAIGQATYEQYF

d_call: TRBD1
clone_size: NA
j_call: TRBJ1-2
v_call: TRBV30
cdr3_length: 13
cdr3_nt: TGTGCCTGGCGGACAGGGGGCAACTATGGCTACACCTTC
cdr3_aa: CAWRTGGNYGYTF

d_call: TRBD2
clone_size: NA
j_call: TRBJ2-7
v_call: TRBV29-1
cdr3_length: 14
cdr3_nt: TGCAGCGTTGAAACGAGCGGGAGGTTCCACGAGCAGTACTTC
cdr3_aa: CSVETSGRFHEQYF

d_call: TRBD2
clone_size: NA
j_call: TRBJ2-1
v_call: TRBV4-3
cdr3_length: 15
cdr3_nt: TGCGCCAGCAGCCATAGCGGGAGGGAATACAATGAGCAGTTCTTC
cdr3_aa: CASSHSGREYNEQFF

d_call: NA
clone_size: NA
j_call: TRBJ1-2
v_call: TRBV28
cdr3_length: 14
cdr3_nt: TGTGCCAGCAGTCCCCTACTGGGCGGCTATGGCTACACCTTC
cdr3_aa: CASSPLLGGYGYTF